The T cell receptor beta chain under discussion was sequenced for a study of shared clonotypes between healthy human individuals. The CDR3 has 11 amino acids. Germline values: CDR1 LGHNT, CDR2 FRNRAP. The V gene lost 5 bases and the J gene lost 7 bases, with 8 bases spanning the gap. Original data processing: Quality scores were absent from the junction-only immunoSEQ sequences, so filtering differed. TCRdb's table, derived via immunoSEQ multiplex PCR, lists solely in-frame clones and lacks some. That table gives V, J and clone size, and the DNA gave D and trimming. The sample lists about 2.3 million clones, around 90% occurring once. CD4+ cell separation produced CD45RA+ naive and CD45RA-negative memory subsets. General study points: Relative to memory subsets, naive subsets generally showed larger estimated richness.

Comments on this clone: Its antigen is unknown.

Material for sequencing was naive CD4+ T cells from PBMCs. The sample's subset: CD45RA+ positively selected. The TCR was taken from a man between 18 and 29 years old in good health. Some clones in this sample may be carry-over from other donors' samples. The chain uses TRBV12-5 and TRBJ2-5; maybe TRBD2 (6 bases). In DNA, the CDR3 is TGTGCTAGTGGTCTGCGGGGGACCCAGTACTTC. It codes for CASGLRGTQYF.